The 28 T cell receptor beta chains given below trace back to one sample, sequenced in a study of blood T cells in healthy people across ages. PCR was performed a second time for about 7 to 12 cycles using a sample-barcoded 5' primer and a J-beta primer mix. TCRdb ran MiXCR on the 5' RACE reads and lists one entry per CDR3 protein. The sample carries around 1,700,000 distinct CDR3 sequences, approximately 30% recorded once. The specimen was blood. The receptor set was obtained from a young woman in good health.

There are a few counts of this clonotype. The genes are TRBV11-2 and TRBJ1-1; D call uncertain. V lost 1 base, J lost 1 base, and 10 bases lay in between. Germline CDR1 reads SGHAT; CDR2 reads FQNNGV. This CDR3 is built from 15 residues. Here the CDR3 reads CASSLAAGQNTEAFF. The CDR3, as DNA: TGTGCCAGCAGCTTAGCCGCCGGGCAGAACACTGAAGCTTTCTTT. Using reference TRBV11-2 and TRBJ1-1 for the parts outside the CDR3, the full variable domain is EAGVAQSPRYKIIEKRQSVAFWCNPISGHATLYWYQQILGQGPKLLIQFQNNGVVDDSQLPKDRFSAERLKGVDSTLKIQPAKLEDSAVYLCASSLAAGQNTEAFFGQGTRLTVV.

Only a few counts were recorded for this clonotype. The DNA for the CDR3 is TGTGCCAGCAGTGACTCCCGGGACACTGAAGCTTTCTTT. The encoded protein is CASSDSRDTEAFF. The rearrangement joins TRBV6-4 to TRBJ1-1; unclear D gene. This CDR3 is 13 amino acids long. CDR1 MRHNA and CDR2 SNTAGT come from the germline V gene. With 0 bases removed from V and 3 bases from J, the gap between germline ends came to 5 bases.

The rearrangement links TRBV28 to TRBJ1-5; D call uncertain. V lost 3 bases to trimming and J lost 1 base, with 7 bases between them. Germline V CDR1 and CDR2: MDHEN, SYDVKM. This CDR3 contains 14 residues. The CDR3 DNA follows: TGTGCCAGCAGTTTTTTGAGGAGCAATCAGCCCCAGCATTTT. Protein product: CASSFLRSNQPQHF.

This clonotype was counted only a few times. The chain is built from TRBV3-1 and TRBJ2-5; D ambiguous. The CDR3 consists of 18 residues. Germline CDR1 is LGHDT and CDR2 is YNNKEL (reference sequence). V was cut by 3 bases and J by 1 base, with 21 bases left in between. CDR3 bases: TGTGCCAGCAGCCAGGGTTTCCAAGGGCGGCTGACCCAAGAGACCCAGTACTTC. Protein sequence: CASSQGFQGRLTQETQYF.

This chain links TRBV2 with TRBJ2-5; 8 nucleotides line up with TRBD1. The length of the CDR3 is 12 residues. With 7 bases clipped from V and 7 bases from J, the junction kept 5 bases outside the gene matches. From germline, CDR1 is SNHLY and CDR2 FYNNEI. The CDR3: CASTLDRGTQYF. The CDR3 nucleotides read TGTGCCAGCACCCTAGACAGGGGGACCCAGTACTTC.

This clonotype was seen at least ten times. The chain uses TRBV20-1 and TRBJ2-7, with D hard to call. Germline values: CDR1 DFQATT, CDR2 SNEGSKA (reference sequence). The length of the CDR3 is 12 residues. V lost 2 bases and J 0 bases, leaving 5 bases between the germline ends. CDR3: CSARRNSYEQYF. Written as DNA, the CDR3 is TGCAGTGCTAGACGCAACTCCTACGAGCAGTACTTC.

This sequence joins TRBV20-1 and TRBJ2-3; D possibly matches TRBD1 or TRBD2 (5 bases each). Germline CDR1 DFQATT, CDR2 SNEGSKA (reference sequence). Trimming took 2 bases from V and 2 from J, leaving 14 bases between them. The CDR3 runs 15 residues. CDR3 amino acids: CSARYGTDTTDTQYF. The CDR3 DNA reads as TGCAGTGCTAGATACGGGACGGATACCACAGATACGCAGTATTTT.

This rearrangement joins TRBV6-5 to TRBJ1-2; maybe TRBD1 (6 bases). This CDR3 spans 16 amino acids. V lost 0 bases and J 8 bases, leaving 19 bases between the germline ends. CDR1 is MNHEY, CDR2 SVGAGI, per germline. The CDR3 region has the DNA TGTGCCAGCAGTTACTCGATATGGGAGGGGGTGGGCGGCTACACCTTC. It codes for CASSYSIWEGVGGYTF.

This chain uses TRBV18 with TRBJ2-1; TRBD1 agrees at 9 bases. V trimming: 2 bases; J trimming: 6 bases; junction bases outside the gene matches: 14. CDR3 length equals 18 residues. From germline, CDR1 is KGHSH and CDR2 LQKENI. The CDR3 reads CASSPWAPTGGNPNEQFF. For the CDR3, the DNA is TGTGCCAGCTCACCATGGGCCCCGACAGGGGGAAATCCCAATGAGCAGTTCTTC.

This clonotype was picked up a small number of times. The chain combines TRBV24-1 with TRBJ1-1; unclear D gene. Germline loops: CDR1 KGHDR, CDR2 SFDVKD. The V and J ends lost 4 bases and 1 base respectively, with 12 bases between them. This CDR3 spans 15 amino acids. The CDR3 region has the DNA TGTGCCACCAGTGACTCCTTTAGCGGGAACACTGAAGCTTTCTTT. Its protein product is CATSDSFSGNTEAFF.

Here the CDR3 DNA reads TGTGCCAGCAGATCAACAGGGGGAAGGCAGCCCCAGCATTTT. Its protein is CASRSTGGRQPQHF. The chain is built from TRBV6-2 or TRBV6-3 and TRBJ1-5, with 8 positions matching TRBD1. There are 14 residues in the CDR3. V shed 6 bases, J shed 7 bases, and the junction held 8 bases outside the gene matches. Per germline, CDR1 MNHEY and CDR2 SVGEGT.

The chain uses TRBV20-1 and TRBJ1-2, with 12 bases lining up with TRBD1. Per the germline V gene, CDR1 is DFQATT and CDR2 is SNEGSKA (reference sequence). Trimming at V came to 1 base and at J to 0 bases, leaving 12 bases not matched to a gene. The CDR3 has 19 amino acids. CDR3: CSARVGTGGGQSANYGYTF. The CDR3 coding sequence is TGCAGTGCTAGAGTTGGGACAGGGGGCGGTCAGTCCGCTAACTATGGCTACACCTTC.

The rearrangement uses TRBV5-1 and TRBJ1-5; D gene uncertain. Germline V CDR1 and CDR2: SGHRS, YFSETQ. V shed 1 base and J shed 7 bases, with 12 bases lying between them. The CDR3 is made up of 14 amino acids. CDR3 region: CASSLSQFSQPQHF. The DNA of the CDR3 is TGCGCCAGCAGCTTGTCCCAGTTCAGCCAGCCCCAGCATTTT.

The V gene is TRBV10-3, the J gene TRBJ2-3, with D tentatively TRBD1 (6 bases). The CDR3 is 15 amino acids. V dropped 4 bases and J dropped 1 base, with 12 bases sitting between them. Per the germline V gene, CDR1 is ENHRY and CDR2 is SYGVKD. The chain's CDR3 is CAISVTGSGTDTQYF. The CDR3 region has the DNA TGTGCCATCAGTGTAACAGGGAGTGGCACAGATACGCAGTATTTT.

This clonotype was recorded a few times. One end of the junction varies from germline; a read error may be responsible. This chain joins TRBV20-1 and TRBJ1-1, with D maybe TRBD1 (5 bases). The CDR3 is made up of 15 amino acids. The germline gives CDR1 DFQATT, CDR2 SNEGSKA (reference sequence). The CDR3 DNA is TGCAGTGCTAGTAACGTGGGCAGACAGAACATTGAAGCTTTCTTT. Translated, it gives CSASNVGRQNIEAFF.

This clonotype was detected many times. The chain uses TRBV12-3 or TRBV12-4 and TRBJ2-3, with TRBD2 matching over 10 bases. V trimming: 6 bases; J trimming: 2 bases; junction bases outside the gene matches: 8. CDR3 size: 16 residues. Here the CDR3 reads CASSIQAGGFTDTQYF. The DNA for the CDR3 is TGTGCCAGCAGCATTCAAGCGGGGGGGTTCACAGATACGCAGTATTTT.

There are a few counts of this clonotype. This chain connects TRBV6-2 or TRBV6-3 to TRBJ1-5; no definite D call. V was clipped by 2 bases and J by 0 bases, with 17 bases between them. CDR1 and CDR2 from the germline V gene are MNHEY and SVGEGT. CDR3 length: 18 amino acids. The CDR3 region has the DNA TGTGCCAGCAGTTACGAGTGGGGAACGGCATATAGCAATCAGCCCCAGCATTTT. Amino acid sequence: CASSYEWGTAYSNQPQHF.

This clonotype was recorded a few times. The chain links TRBV10-2 to TRBJ2-4; D possibly corresponds to TRBD2 (5 bases). Germline CDR1 WSHSY, CDR2 SAAADI. The CDR3 totals 15 residues. Trimming left V 4 bases short and J 0 bases short, with 10 bases between. CDR3 residues: CASSGDGIAKNIQYF. The CDR3 DNA reads TGCGCCAGCAGTGGAGACGGGATAGCCAAAAACATTCAGTACTTC.

The chain carries TRBV5-1 and TRBJ2-4, with D perhaps assigned TRBD1 or TRBD2 (5 bases each). This CDR3 is built from 15 residues. Germline CDR1 is SGHRS and CDR2 is YFSETQ. Trimming stripped 6 bases from V and 6 bases from J, with 19 bases between. The CDR3 reads CASTTGASSANIQYF. The DNA of the CDR3 is TGCGCCAGCACCACCGGGGCTAGCTCAGCAAACATTCAGTACTTC.

This clonotype was seen ten or more times. DNA of the CDR3: TGCGCCAGCAGCCACCCCGGGACCCAGAAGGAGACCCAGTACTTC. This codes for CASSHPGTQKETQYF. This chain joins TRBV4-1 and TRBJ2-5; D tentatively fits TRBD1 or TRBD2 (5 bases each). V was trimmed by 3 bases and J by 5 bases, leaving 16 bases between them. In germline, CDR1 is MGHRA, CDR2 YSYEKL. There are 15 residues in the CDR3.

V usage is TRBV10-2 and J usage is TRBJ2-2; 8 nucleotides align to TRBD2. With 6 bases clipped from V and 1 base from J, the junction kept 7 bases outside the gene matches. This CDR3 contains 16 residues. The V gene's germline CDR1 is WSHSY and CDR2 SAAADI. CDR3 region: CASRSLRGGNTGELFF. For the CDR3, the DNA is TGCGCCAGCAGGTCCCTACGGGGGGGGAACACCGGGGAGCTGTTTTTT.

Concerning this clonotype itself: This may stem from a read error, because a much larger clone lies one nucleotide away. The chain has TRBV10-2 and TRBJ2-7; 9 bases are shared with TRBD1. The CDR3 contains 14 residues. With V trimmed by 8 bases and J by 3 bases, 8 bases remained unmatched. The germline V gene encodes CDR1 WSHSY and CDR2 SAAADI. CDR3 sequence: CASEGGTGRYEQYF. CDR3 sequence (DNA): TGCGCCAGCGAGGGTGGGACAGGGCGCTACGAGCAGTACTTC.

The table lists this clonotype with many counts. V usage is TRBV13 and J usage is TRBJ2-7; D not resolved. The length of the CDR3 is 14 residues. Germline CDR1 reads PRHDT; CDR2 reads FYEKMQ (reference sequence). Trimming took off 6 bases at V and 1 base at J, with 13 bases between the two ends. The CDR3 DNA reads as TGTGCCAGCAGTAAGCGAACAAATTCCTACGAGCAGTACTTC. Protein product: CASSKRTNSYEQYF. The entire variable domain, with the rest obtained from reference TRBV13 and TRBJ2-7, is as follows: AAGVIQSPRHLIKEKRETATLKCYPIPRHDTVYWYQQGPGQDPQFLISFYEKMQSDKGSIPDRFSAQQFSDYHSELNMSSLELGDSALYFCASSKRTNSYEQYFGPGTRLTVT.

In this sample, this clonotype turned up many times. The chain employs TRBV20-1 and TRBJ2-1, with no clear D. This CDR3 comprises 14 residues. Germline V CDR1 and CDR2: DFQATT, SNEGSKA (reference sequence). V was shortened by 5 bases and J by 0 bases, with 11 bases between the two germline ends. CDR3 in DNA: TGCAGTGCTTGTAACCCCGGCTCCTACAATGAGCAGTTCTTC. The encoded protein is CSACNPGSYNEQFF.

V gene TRBV20-1 combines with J gene TRBJ2-7, with 16 bases matching TRBD2. Germline assignment: CDR1 DFQATT and CDR2 SNEGSKA (reference sequence). With V trimmed by 0 bases and J by 0 bases, 5 bases remained unmatched. CDR3 size: 18 residues. The CDR3 here is CSAREPGLAGGSSYEQYF. The CDR3 DNA reads TGCAGTGCTAGAGAGCCGGGACTAGCGGGAGGGAGCTCCTACGAGCAGTACTTC.

This clonotype was detected many times. The V gene is TRBV20-1, the J gene TRBJ1-4; D not resolved. Trimming removed 3 bases from V and 8 bases from J, with 4 bases in between. Germline CDR1 and CDR2: DFQATT and SNEGSKA (reference sequence). The CDR3 has 10 residues. The CDR3 region is CSASGEKLFF. The CDR3 coding sequence is TGCAGTGCTAGTGGGGAAAAACTGTTTTTT.

This clonotype showed up just a few times. The gene calls are TRBV6-2 or TRBV6-3 and TRBJ1-5; TRBD1 aligns across 7 bases. Looked up from germline, CDR1 is MNHEY and CDR2 is SVGEGT. This CDR3 contains 14 residues. V trimming: 2 bases; J trimming: 7 bases; junction bases outside the gene matches: 5. DNA of the CDR3: TGTGCCAGCAGTTACAGGGGGCGAGGGCAGCCCCAGCATTTT. Encoded protein: CASSYRGRGQPQHF.

In its sample, this clonotype was seen many times. The genes are TRBV6-1 and TRBJ2-6; a weak D match, TRBD2 (5 bases). CDR3 length equals 14 residues. Germline lookup yields CDR1 MNHNS and CDR2 SASEGT. V was clipped by 10 bases and J by 1 base, with 11 bases between them. The CDR3 DNA is TGTGCCACCACAACGGGGTCTGGGGCCAACGTCCTGACTTTC. Residues: CATTTGSGANVLTF.